The 13 T cell receptor beta chains given below trace back to one sample, sequenced in a study of cytomegalovirus exposure and HLA in healthy donors. The PCR contained 60 Vbeta and 13 Jbeta primers. Some clones are missing from TCRdb's copy, which holds only in-frame ones; the method was immunoSEQ multiplex PCR. The sample carries about 200,000 clones, roughly 80% recorded once. The sequenced material came from PBMCs. These TCRs come from a young woman in good health and CMV-seronegative.

This chain links TRBV4-1 with TRBJ1-2, with D uncertain. V was clipped by 6 bases and J by 3 bases, with 11 bases between them. CDR1 and CDR2 from the germline V gene are MGHRA and YSYEKL. The CDR3 has 13 amino acids. DNA of the CDR3: TGCGCCAGCAGATCTGGGCCTCACTATGGCTACACCTTC. Translation gives CASRSGPHYGYTF.

The genes are TRBV5-5 and TRBJ2-1, with D tentatively TRBD1 (5 bases). CDR1 is SGHKS, CDR2 YYEKEE, per germline (reference sequence). The length of the CDR3 is 15 residues. The germline V and J ends were trimmed by 4 bases and 2 bases, with 13 bases remaining between them. The CDR3 spells CASSTQGSPYNEQFF. For the CDR3, the DNA is TGTGCCAGCAGCACTCAGGGTTCCCCCTACAATGAGCAGTTCTTC. The full variable domain, completed using reference TRBV5-5 and TRBJ2-1, is DAGVTQSPTHLIKTRGQQVTLRCSPISGHKSVSWYQQVLGQGPQFIFQYYEKEERGRGNFPDRFSARQFPNYSSELNVNALLLGDSALYLCASSTQGSPYNEQFFGPGTRLTVL.

The gene calls are TRBV7-8 and TRBJ1-1; possibly TRBD1 for D (5 bases). CDR3 length: 15 residues. Trimming took 5 bases from V and 4 from J, leaving 17 bases between them. Germline CDR1 reads SGHVS; CDR2 reads FQNEAQ. The CDR3 sequence: CASSQPGGKVTEAFF. CDR3 bases: TGTGCCAGCAGCCAGCCCGGGGGGAAGGTCACTGAAGCTTTCTTT. The full variable domain, completed using reference TRBV7-8 and TRBJ1-1, is GAGVSQSPRYKVAKRGQDVALRCDPISGHVSLFWYQQALGQGPEFLTYFQNEAQLDKSGLPSDRFFAERPEGSVSTLKIQRTQQEDSAVYLCASSQPGGKVTEAFFGQGTRLTVV.

The rearrangement uses TRBV7-6 and TRBJ2-1; TRBD1 is a possible D gene (6 bases). The CDR3 has 16 amino acids. V shed 5 bases and J shed 3 bases, with 17 bases lying between them. Germline assignment: CDR1 SGHVS and CDR2 FNYEAQ. The CDR3 sequence: CASSPRTADFYNEQFF. CDR3 in DNA: TGTGCCAGCAGCCCTAGGACAGCAGACTTCTACAATGAGCAGTTCTTC. The entire variable domain, with the rest obtained from reference TRBV7-6 and TRBJ2-1, is as follows: GAGVSQSPRYKVTKRGQDVALRCDPISGHVSLYWYRQALGQGPEFLTYFNYEAQQDKSGLPNDRFSAERPEGSISTLTIQRTEQRDSAMYRCASSPRTADFYNEQFFGPGTRLTVL.

The V call is TRBV7-2, the J call TRBJ2-1; TRBD2 is a possible D gene (6 bases). Germline loops: CDR1 SGHTA, CDR2 FQGNSA. The CDR3 extends over 15 amino acids. Trimming cost V 4 bases and J 5 bases, with 15 bases left between them. This CDR3 reads CASSSGGRVHNEQFF. CDR3 nucleotide sequence: TGTGCCAGCAGCTCCGGAGGGAGAGTCCACAATGAGCAGTTCTTC.

CDR3 in DNA: TGTGCCAGCTCACTCTCCACAGATACGCAGTATTTT. It codes for CASSLSTDTQYF. This chain uses TRBV18 with TRBJ2-3; D unresolved. Germline V gives CDR1 KGHSH, CDR2 LQKENI. There are 12 residues in the CDR3. Trimming removed 4 bases at V and 2 bases at J, with 4 bases between.

The CDR3 loop is CASSLGLAGTSLEQYF. For the CDR3, the DNA is TGTGCCAGCAGCCTGGGACTAGCGGGGACCTCCTTAGAGCAGTACTTC. The V gene is TRBV5-6, the J gene TRBJ2-7; TRBD2 agrees at 13 bases. Per germline, CDR1 SGHDT and CDR2 YYEEEE. The trim removed 4 bases at V and 7 bases at J, leaving 11 bases unmatched. The CDR3 consists of 16 residues.

The genes are TRBV11-1 and TRBJ1-1; tentative D call: TRBD1 (5 bases). Germline CDR1 reads SGHAT; CDR2 reads FQDESV (reference sequence). The CDR3 is 15 residues long. V lost 5 bases, J lost 0 bases, and 13 bases lay in between. The chain's CDR3 is CASSPRQPLNTEAFF. CDR3 DNA: TGTGCCAGCAGCCCACGACAGCCTTTGAACACTGAAGCTTTCTTT.

The chain uses TRBV18 and TRBJ2-1; 11 bases fit TRBD1. Germline loops: CDR1 KGHSH, CDR2 LQKENI. This CDR3 has 15 amino acids. V lost 2 bases and J lost 3; bases outside the gene matches: 0. In DNA form, the CDR3 reads TGTGCCAGCTCACCAGGGACAGGGGGCTACAATGAGCAGTTCTTC. Translation gives CASSPGTGGYNEQFF.

J is TRBJ2-7 and V is TRBV30; 10 bases map to TRBD2. Germline V gene data show CDR1 as GTSNPN and CDR2 as SVGIG (reference sequence). The CDR3 runs to 16 residues. With V trimmed by 0 bases and J by 2 bases, 7 bases remained unmatched. This CDR3 is CAWSVLSSGSPYEQYF. CDR3 sequence (DNA): TGTGCCTGGAGTGTACTGTCTAGCGGGAGCCCCTACGAGCAGTACTTC.

A remark on this clone: The germline gene is not matched at one end of the junction; a read error may be the cause. The rearrangement links TRBV29-1 to TRBJ1-2; no definite D call. The germline gives CDR1 SQVTM, CDR2 ANQGSEA. The CDR3 runs 10 residues. The CDR3: CSVATEYYPF. As DNA, the CDR3 is TGCAGCGTTGCGACCGAGTACTACCCCTTC.

This clone was seen once. The chain is built from TRBV5-1 and TRBJ2-7; the match to TRBD2 covers 11 bases. The CDR3 runs 17 residues. Losses at the gene ends were 1 base for V and 4 bases for J; bases not matched to a gene: 10. Germline V gene lookup returns CDR1 SGHRS and CDR2 YFSETQ. The chain's CDR3 is CASSLSSGRTKGYEQYF. In DNA, the CDR3 is TGCGCCAGCAGCTTGTCTAGCGGGAGGACCAAGGGGTACGAGCAGTACTTC.

The chain employs TRBV11-3 and TRBJ2-5; a possible D gene is TRBD2 (5 bases). CDR1 SGHNT and CDR2 YENEEA come from the germline V gene. The CDR3 sequence is 13 residues long. V lost 0 bases to trimming and J lost 7 bases, with 9 bases between them. The CDR3 region is CASSLDEGGTQYF. The CDR3 DNA reads as TGTGCCAGCAGCTTAGATGAGGGTGGGACCCAGTACTTC. Filled out from reference TRBV11-3 and TRBJ2-5, the complete variable domain reads EAGVVQSPRYKIIEKKQPVAFWCNPISGHNTLYWYLQNLGQGPELLIRYENEEAVDDSQLPKDRFSAERLKGVDSTLKIQPAELGDSAVYLCASSLDEGGTQYFGPGTRLLVL.